The 6 T cell receptor beta chains given below trace back to one sample, sequenced in a study of blood T cell repertoires in COVID-19. Libraries were prepared by immunoSEQ multiplex PCR; TCRdb keeps only in-frame clonotypes and omits some of them. Of over 200,000 clones in the sample, more than 80% are singletons; the top ten hold 1.8%. The sample taken for sequencing was PBMCs or T cells enriched from blood (not recorded which). These receptors were obtained from a man aged 60 to 69 who had recovered from COVID-19.

The chain uses TRBV3-1 (or the pseudogene TRBV3-2) and TRBJ1-2, with TRBD1 matching over 8 bases. Germline CDR1 is LGHDT and CDR2 is YNNKEL (reference sequence). V lost 2 bases, J lost 4 bases, and 3 bases stayed unmatched. The CDR3 covers 14 residues. The CDR3 is CASSQYGTGYGYTF. The CDR3 bases are TGTGCCAGCAGCCAATACGGGACAGGCTATGGCTACACCTTC.

CDR3 in amino acids: CASSARDRVGANEKLFF. CDR3 in DNA: TGTGCCAGCAGCGCCCGGGACAGGGTCGGGGCTAATGAAAAACTGTTTTTT. V is TRBV9 and J is TRBJ1-4; 9 nucleotides line up with TRBD1. This CDR3 spans 17 amino acids. Germline-derived CDR1 and CDR2 are SGDLS and YYNGEE. Unmatched junction bases numbered 9, after V lost 3 bases and J lost 3 bases.

The chain carries TRBV5-1 and TRBJ1-1; weak D call: TRBD1 (5 bases). The CDR3 totals 14 residues. CDR1 SGHRS and CDR2 YFSETQ come from the germline V gene. V lost 4 bases, J lost 1 base, and 11 bases lay in between. CDR3 sequence reads: CASSPDGGNTEAFF. The CDR3 DNA follows: TGCGCCAGCAGCCCGGACGGGGGGAACACTGAAGCTTTCTTT.

The genes are TRBV19 and TRBJ1-2, with D maybe TRBD1 (6 bases). Germline V gives CDR1 LNHDA, CDR2 SQIVND (reference sequence). The V end lost 3 bases, the J end lost 5 bases, and 13 bases lay between the germline ends. The CDR3 totals 14 residues. The CDR3 region is CASSIDRRVYGYTF. CDR3 coding DNA: TGTGCCAGTAGTATCGACAGGCGGGTTTATGGCTACACCTTC. The variable domain in full, with the rest retrieved from reference TRBV19 and TRBJ1-2, is DGGITQSPKYLFRKEGQNVTLSCEQNLNHDAMYWYRQDPGQGLRLIYYSQIVNDFQKGDIAEGYSVSREKKESFPLTVTSAQKNPTAFYLCASSIDRRVYGYTFGSGTRLTVV.

The rearrangement links TRBV19 to TRBJ2-6, with 9 positions matching TRBD1. The CDR3 contains 18 residues. The germline gives CDR1 LNHDA, CDR2 SQIVND (reference sequence). V was clipped by 5 bases and J by 0 bases; unmatched bases: 8. The CDR3 sequence is CASSVTGGTISGANVLTF. The CDR3 nucleotides read TGTGCCAGTAGTGTAACAGGGGGCACCATCTCTGGGGCCAACGTCCTGACTTTC.

With regard to this clone: This CDR3 is also generated by other DNA sequences in the sample. The genes are TRBV9 and TRBJ1-4; D call uncertain. Between the trimmed V and J ends, which lost 0 bases and 2 bases, there was a span of 5 bases. The CDR3 covers 14 residues. Germline V lookup: CDR1 SGDLS, CDR2 YYNGEE. CDR3 in DNA: TGTGCCAGCAGCGTAGCGGGTACTAATGAAAAACTGTTTTTT. This gives the protein CASSVAGTNEKLFF.